Listed below are T cell receptor beta chains from one sample, sequenced in a study of molecular identifiers for immune sequencing clone quantification. From the PCR reads, TCRdb called clonotypes with MiXCR, one entry per CDR3 protein. The sample carries about 640,000 distinct CDR3 sequences, 20% recorded once. Sequencing was carried out using naive CD8+ T cells from blood, with Jurkat cell RNA spiked in. The origin of the receptors is a human donor in good health. Some libraries in this study had Jurkat cell RNA spiked in. The CDR3 runs from the conserved cysteine through the conserved F or W. D genes are given only for firm matches. Some rows mark clone size as missing; the rest say once, few, many or name a class of expanded clone.

TRBV19	TRBJ2-1	-	-	16	CASSMSGGRGQDEQFF	TGTGCCAGTAGTATGTCGGGGGGGAGGGGGCAGGATGAGCAGTTCTTC
TRBV27	TRBJ2-2	-	many	16	CASSPSPLANTGELFF	TGTGCCAGCAGTCCATCGCCACTAGCGAACACCGGGGAGCTGTTTTTT
TRBV2	TRBJ2-5	-	many	16	CASSEDYASREETQYF	TGTGCCAGCAGTGAAGATTACGCTAGCAGGGAAGAGACCCAGTACTTC
TRBV20-1	TRBJ2-2	-	many	16	CSARDLGTTNTGELFF	TGCAGTGCTAGAGATTTAGGGACAACGAACACCGGGGAGCTGTTTTTT
TRBV5-8	TRBJ1-1	-	many	12	CASSPTGPRAFF	TGTGCCAGCAGCCCGACGGGGCCCCGAGCTTTCTTT
TRBV5-6	TRBJ2-3	TRBD2	many	15	CASSSKRGVTDTQYF	TGTGCCAGCAGCTCAAAGCGGGGGGTTACAGATACGCAGTATTTT
TRBV7-9	TRBJ2-7	-	-	17	CASSSDISFGNLDEQYF	TGTGCCAGCAGCTCGGATATTAGTTTCGGGAACCTAGACGAGCAGTACTTC
TRBV7-6	TRBJ2-1	TRBD2	-	15	CASSPRLAFGNEQFF	TGTGCCAGCAGCCCGAGACTAGCGTTCGGCAATGAGCAGTTCTTC
TRBV4-1	TRBJ2-5	TRBD2	-	14	CVSRATSGAETQYF	TGCGTCAGCAGAGCGACTAGCGGGGCTGAGACCCAGTACTTC
TRBV9	TRBJ2-7	TRBD2	-	15	CASSVDTSGTYEQYF	TGTGCCAGCAGCGTAGATACTAGCGGGACTTACGAGCAGTACTTC
TRBV27	TRBJ2-5	-	few	13	CASSFGIRETQYF	TGTGCCAGCAGTTTCGGTATAAGGGAGACCCAGTACTTC
TRBV3-1	TRBJ2-6	-	once	18	CASSQAGATSSGANVLTF	TGTGCCAGCAGCCAAGCAGGGGCAACAAGCTCTGGGGCCAACGTCCTGACTTTC
TRBV27	TRBJ2-1	TRBD2	-	16	CASSLSFGRAYLEQFF	TGTGCCAGCAGTTTATCCTTCGGGAGGGCCTATCTTGAGCAGTTCTTC
TRBV7-9	TRBJ2-1	TRBD2	many	17	CASSASSGTSGSNEQFF	TGTGCCAGCAGCGCCAGTTCCGGGACTAGCGGGAGTAATGAGCAGTTCTTC